This record covers a single TCR beta chain. What it binds is not known. The source of the sample is a study of memory CD4+ T cells and cytomegalovirus serostatus. Single viable CD3+CD4+CD8-CD45RO+ cells were sorted as the memory CD4+ T cells. Clones were sequenced by immunoSEQ multiplex PCR, and TCRdb holds only the in-frame ones, with some missing. This table has about 59,000 clones, roughly 81% appearing once. Broader study findings: CD4+ memory repertoires contained 67 of 164 reported CMV TCRbeta sequences.

This CDR3 is built from 14 residues. Germline V gives CDR1 SNHLY, CDR2 FYNNEI. V lost 3 bases and J 0 bases, leaving 8 bases between the germline ends. The origin of this receptor is an adult in good health and CMV-seronegative. The chain is built from TRBV2 and TRBJ1-1; D might be TRBD1 (6 bases). Sequencing used memory CD4+ T cells from blood. CDR3 loop: CASSDSGVNTEAFF. CDR3 bases: TGTGCCAGCAGTGACTCAGGGGTGAACACTGAAGCTTTCTTT.